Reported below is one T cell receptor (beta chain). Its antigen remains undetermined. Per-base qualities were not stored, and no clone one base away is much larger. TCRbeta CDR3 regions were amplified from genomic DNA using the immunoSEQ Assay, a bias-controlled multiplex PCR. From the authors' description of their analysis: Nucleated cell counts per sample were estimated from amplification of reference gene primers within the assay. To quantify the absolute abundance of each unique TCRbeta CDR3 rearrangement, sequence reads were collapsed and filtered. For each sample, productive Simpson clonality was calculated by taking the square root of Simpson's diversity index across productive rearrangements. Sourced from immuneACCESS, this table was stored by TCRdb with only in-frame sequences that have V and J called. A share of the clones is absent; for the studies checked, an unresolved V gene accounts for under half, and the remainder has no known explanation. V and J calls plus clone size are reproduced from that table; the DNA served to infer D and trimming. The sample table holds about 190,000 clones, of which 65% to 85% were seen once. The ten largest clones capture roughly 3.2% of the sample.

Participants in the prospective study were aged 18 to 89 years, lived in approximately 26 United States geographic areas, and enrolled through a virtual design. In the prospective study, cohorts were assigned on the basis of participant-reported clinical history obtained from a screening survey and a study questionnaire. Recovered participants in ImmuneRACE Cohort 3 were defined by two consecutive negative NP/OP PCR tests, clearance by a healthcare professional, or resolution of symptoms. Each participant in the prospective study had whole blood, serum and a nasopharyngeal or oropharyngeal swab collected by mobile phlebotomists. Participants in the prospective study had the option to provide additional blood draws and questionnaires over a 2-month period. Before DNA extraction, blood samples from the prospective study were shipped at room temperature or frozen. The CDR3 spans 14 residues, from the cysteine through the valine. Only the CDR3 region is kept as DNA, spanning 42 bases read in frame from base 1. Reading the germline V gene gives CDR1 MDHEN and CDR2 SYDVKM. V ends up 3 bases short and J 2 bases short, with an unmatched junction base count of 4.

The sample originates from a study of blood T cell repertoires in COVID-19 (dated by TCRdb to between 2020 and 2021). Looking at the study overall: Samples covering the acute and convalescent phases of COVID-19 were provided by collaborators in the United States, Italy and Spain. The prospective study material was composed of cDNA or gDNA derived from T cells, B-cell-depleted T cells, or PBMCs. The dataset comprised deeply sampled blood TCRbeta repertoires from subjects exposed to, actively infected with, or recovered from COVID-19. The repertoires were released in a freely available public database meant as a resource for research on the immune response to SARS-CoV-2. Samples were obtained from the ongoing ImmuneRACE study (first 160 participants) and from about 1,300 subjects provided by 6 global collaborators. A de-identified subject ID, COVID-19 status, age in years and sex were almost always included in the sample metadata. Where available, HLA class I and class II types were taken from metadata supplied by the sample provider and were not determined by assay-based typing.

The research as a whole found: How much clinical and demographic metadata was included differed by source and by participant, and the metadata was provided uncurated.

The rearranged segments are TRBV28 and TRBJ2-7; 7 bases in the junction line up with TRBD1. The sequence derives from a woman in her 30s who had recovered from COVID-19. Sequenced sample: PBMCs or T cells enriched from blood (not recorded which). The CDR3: CASSFSGQAYEQYV. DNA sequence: TGTGCCAGCAGTTTCTCAGGACAGGCCTACGAGCAGTACGTC.